The sequence of this TCR beta chain was determined in a study of T cells after yellow fever vaccination. Study-level results: By day 5 rather than day 15, the secondary response had peaked, though it was weaker.

TCRdb reprocessed the 5' RACE reads with MiXCR, giving one entry per CDR3 protein. The data hold fewer than 150,000 distinct CDR3 sequences, with 6.5% to 9% observed a single time. Trimming pared 0 bases from V and 0 bases from J, leaving 20 bases between. The CDR3 contains 19 residues. This clonotype showed up just a few times. Its antigen is undetermined. The rearrangement uses TRBV12-3 or TRBV12-4 and TRBJ1-1; possible D gene TRBD1, 5 bases. The sequence came from a man between 18 and 35 years old who received the YFV17D yellow fever vaccine. The sample here was CD4+ T cells sorted from PBMCs, taken roughly 46 days after the first yellow fever vaccination. CDR3 in amino acids: CASSLAGGGLLIMNTEAFF. CDR3 sequence (DNA): TGTGCCAGCAGTTTAGCGGGGGGGGGACTCTTGATCATGAACACTGAAGCTTTCTTT.